The 9 T cell receptor beta chains given below trace back to one sample, sequenced in a study of OX40 agonist ivuxolimab in advanced cancers. Libraries were prepared by immunoSEQ multiplex PCR; TCRdb keeps only in-frame clonotypes and omits some of them. The sample includes tens of thousands of clones, around nine tenths seen only once; the top ten take roughly 5%. The starting material was CD4+ or CD8+ T cells sorted from blood, obtained in a trial of the OX40 agonist ivuxolimab. These receptors came from an adult with an advanced solid tumor such as melanoma, head and neck, liver or kidney cancer.

V gene TRBV27 combines with J gene TRBJ2-5; a possible D gene is TRBD1 (5 bases). Germline CDR1 reads MNHEY; CDR2 reads SMNVEV (reference sequence). V was pared by 0 bases and J by 1 base, with 12 bases between. This CDR3 contains 16 residues. This CDR3 reads CASSLSGRTVQETQYF. In nucleotides, the CDR3 is TGTGCCAGCAGTTTATCGGGGCGGACGGTCCAAGAGACCCAGTACTTC.

The CDR3 reads CASRWTGMVDSPLHF. In DNA form, the CDR3 reads TGTGCCAGCAGATGGACAGGGATGGTTGATTCACCCCTCCACTTT. The gene calls are TRBV2 and TRBJ1-6; TRBD1 matches 8 bases. CDR1 is SNHLY and CDR2 is FYNNEI in the germline V gene. The CDR3 has 15 residues. The V segment lost 6 bases and the J segment 8 bases; nucleotides outside the gene matches: 9.

The chain carries TRBV27 and TRBJ2-3; D is uncertain. The CDR3 sequence is 15 residues long. The V gene lost 6 bases and the J gene lost 1 base, with 14 bases spanning the gap. The germline CDR1 and CDR2 sequences are MNHEY and SMNVEV (reference sequence). This CDR3 is CASRKLDGGTDTQYF. The CDR3 DNA sequence: TGTGCCAGCAGGAAGCTGGACGGAGGCACAGATACGCAGTATTTT.

This rearrangement joins TRBV4-1 to TRBJ2-2, with TRBD2 matching over 7 bases. Trimming removed 3 bases from V and 1 base from J; junction bases left unmatched: 14. Germline V CDR1 and CDR2: MGHRA, YSYEKL. The CDR3 covers 19 residues. DNA for the CDR3: TGCGCCAGCAGCCATGGGGTGGGTAGCGGGTTATTGAACACCGGGGAGCTGTTTTTT. Protein product: CASSHGVGSGLLNTGELFF.

The V call is TRBV5-4, the J call TRBJ2-3, with TRBD2 matching over 7 bases. The CDR3 is made up of 12 amino acids. CDR1 is SGHNT, CDR2 YYREEE, per germline (reference sequence). Trimming cost V 8 bases and J 2 bases; bases outside gene matches: 2. The CDR3 DNA reads as TGTGCCAGTCGGGACTACACAGATACGCAGTATTTT. It specifies CASRDYTDTQYF.

V and J are TRBV6-1 and TRBJ2-3; TRBD2 matches 12 bases. V lost 2 bases to trimming and J lost 3 bases; unmatched junction nucleotides: 6. CDR3 length equals 17 residues. The germline V gene encodes CDR1 MNHNS and CDR2 SASEGT. The CDR3 DNA follows: TGTGCCAGCAGTGAAATACTAGCGGGGGGCTCTACAGATACGCAGTATTTT. Translating gives CASSEILAGGSTDTQYF.

This chain links TRBV13 with TRBJ2-2, with D maybe TRBD2 (5 bases). Germline V gene lookup returns CDR1 PRHDT and CDR2 FYEKMQ (reference sequence). V shed 6 bases and J shed 5 bases, with 16 bases lying between them. The CDR3 extends over 15 amino acids. The CDR3 loop reads CASSPLWERTGELFF. The CDR3 DNA reads as TGTGCCAGCAGTCCCCTCTGGGAGCGGACCGGGGAGCTGTTTTTT. The full variable domain, in which reference TRBV13 and TRBJ2-2 provide the parts outside the CDR3, is AAGVIQSPRHLIKEKRETATLKCYPIPRHDTVYWYQQGPGQDPQFLISFYEKMQSDKGSIPDRFSAQQFSDYHSELNMSSLELGDSALYFCASSPLWERTGELFFGEGSRLTVL.

On this clone itself: One end of the junction is discordant with germline, which a read error may explain. This rearrangement joins TRBV27 to TRBJ2-3, with 7 nucleotides matching TRBD2. Per germline, CDR1 MNHEY and CDR2 SMNVEV (reference sequence). There are 13 residues in the CDR3. Here the CDR3 DNA reads TGTGCCAGCAGTTTATCGAATGGGGCGCTAGCGGATTTT. As protein: CASSLSNGALADF.

This chain links TRBV7-9 with TRBJ1-1; 9 bases are a match to TRBD1. The CDR3 is 15 amino acids. The V gene end was trimmed by 5 bases and the J gene end by 5 bases; junction bases not matched to a gene: 9. The germline gives CDR1 SEHNR, CDR2 FQNEAQ (reference sequence). CDR3: CASSPGQGRRTEAFF. The DNA for the CDR3 is TGTGCCAGCAGCCCAGGACAGGGGCGGAGGACTGAAGCTTTCTTT.